This entry lists 9 T cell receptor beta chains sequenced from one sample in a study of T cell repertoires in cytomegalovirus infection. In TCRdb, the reads were re-called with MiXCR into one record per CDR3 protein. The sample carries about 230,000 distinct CDR3 sequences, under 25% recorded once. Sequenced sample: CD8+ T cells from PBMCs. These receptors were collected from a human donor in good health (CMV status not recorded). Some clones in this sample may be carry-over from other donors' samples.

The chain is built from TRBV20-1 and TRBJ2-7, with 10 bases matching TRBD2. Trimming removed 1 base from V and 2 bases from J; junction bases left unmatched: 5. Germline lookup yields CDR1 DFQATT and CDR2 SNEGSKA (reference sequence). CDR3 size: 15 residues. DNA for the CDR3: TGCAGTGCTAGAGTTGCCGGGACTAGCGCCTACGAGCAGTACTTC. It codes for CSARVAGTSAYEQYF.

This clonotype was counted at least ten times. V usage is TRBV7-8 and J usage is TRBJ2-7; D may correspond to TRBD1 or TRBD2 (5 bases each). CDR3 length equals 15 residues. CDR1 SGHVS and CDR2 FQNEAQ come from the germline V gene. The ends were cut back, 5 bases at V and 1 base at J, with 15 bases in the middle. In DNA, the CDR3 is TGTGCCAGCAGCGACTTGGGGGTCTGGTCCTACGAGCAGTACTTC. It translates to CASSDLGVWSYEQYF.

This clonotype was found many times. The chain is built from TRBV20-1 and TRBJ2-4; D gene unclear. V lost 4 bases and J lost 5, with 15 bases in between. The CDR3 is 14 amino acids. CDR1 and CDR2 from the germline V gene are DFQATT and SNEGSKA (reference sequence). DNA for the CDR3: TGCAGTGCTACCGCCAATGACAATGAAAACATTCAGTACTTC. Translated: CSATANDNENIQYF.

V usage is TRBV6-5 and J usage is TRBJ2-1, with 7 bases that match TRBD1. The CDR3 extends over 17 amino acids. Trimming took 0 bases from V and 6 from J; bases not matched to a gene: 11. Per germline, CDR1 MNHEY and CDR2 SVGAGI. This chain's CDR3 is CASSYSIRDRVTNEQFF. CDR3 in DNA: TGTGCCAGCAGTTACTCGATACGGGACAGAGTTACCAATGAGCAGTTCTTC.

There are many counts of this clonotype. V is TRBV7-8 and J is TRBJ1-4, with D perhaps matching TRBD1 (6 bases). Looked up from germline, CDR1 is SGHVS and CDR2 is FQNEAQ. V was shortened by 1 base and J by 6 bases, with 9 bases between the two germline ends. The CDR3 spans 14 residues. This chain's CDR3 is CASSLVGADEKLFF. In DNA, the CDR3 is TGTGCCAGCAGCTTAGTGGGGGCAGATGAAAAACTGTTTTTT.

This clonotype was counted at least ten times. The chain is built from TRBV2 and TRBJ1-1; tentative D call: TRBD1 (5 bases). This CDR3 has 15 residues. V was trimmed by 3 bases and J by 0 bases, leaving 11 bases between them. CDR1 SNHLY and CDR2 FYNNEI come from the germline V gene. The CDR3 nucleotides are TGTGCCAGCAGTGATTTAGACAGTTTGAACACTGAAGCTTTCTTT. This gives the protein CASSDLDSLNTEAFF.

Only a few counts were recorded for this clonotype. The chain recombines TRBV7-6 with TRBJ1-1; D unresolved. The V end was cut by 0 bases, the J end by 7 bases, with 9 bases between. CDR3 length: 13 residues. The V gene's germline CDR1 is SGHVS and CDR2 FNYEAQ. DNA for the CDR3: TGTGCCAGCAGCTTAGCAACAGTGGATGAAGCTTTCTTT. This codes for CASSLATVDEAFF. Complete variable domain (other parts from reference TRBV7-6 and TRBJ1-1): GAGVSQSPRYKVTKRGQDVALRCDPISGHVSLYWYRQALGQGPEFLTYFNYEAQQDKSGLPNDRFSAERPEGSISTLTIQRTEQRDSAMYRCASSLATVDEAFFGQGTRLTVV.

This clonotype was seen more than once but under ten times. This chain links TRBV4-1 with TRBJ2-7; D not resolved. This CDR3 comprises 15 residues. Between the trimmed V and J ends, which lost 1 base and 2 bases, there was a span of 12 bases. CDR1 MGHRA and CDR2 YSYEKL come from the germline V gene. In DNA form, the CDR3 reads TGCGCCAGCAGCCAAGGCTTCGACGGTACCTACGAGCAGTACTTC. It is translated as CASSQGFDGTYEQYF.

The chain recombines TRBV20-1 with TRBJ2-3, with TRBD2 matching 7 bases. Germline loops: CDR1 DFQATT, CDR2 SNEGSKA (reference sequence). Trimming took 3 bases from V and 3 from J; bases not matched to a gene: 12. This CDR3 spans 16 amino acids. The chain's CDR3 is CSASSEERGITDTQYF. The CDR3 DNA reads TGCAGTGCTAGTTCGGAGGAGCGGGGAATTACAGATACGCAGTATTTT.